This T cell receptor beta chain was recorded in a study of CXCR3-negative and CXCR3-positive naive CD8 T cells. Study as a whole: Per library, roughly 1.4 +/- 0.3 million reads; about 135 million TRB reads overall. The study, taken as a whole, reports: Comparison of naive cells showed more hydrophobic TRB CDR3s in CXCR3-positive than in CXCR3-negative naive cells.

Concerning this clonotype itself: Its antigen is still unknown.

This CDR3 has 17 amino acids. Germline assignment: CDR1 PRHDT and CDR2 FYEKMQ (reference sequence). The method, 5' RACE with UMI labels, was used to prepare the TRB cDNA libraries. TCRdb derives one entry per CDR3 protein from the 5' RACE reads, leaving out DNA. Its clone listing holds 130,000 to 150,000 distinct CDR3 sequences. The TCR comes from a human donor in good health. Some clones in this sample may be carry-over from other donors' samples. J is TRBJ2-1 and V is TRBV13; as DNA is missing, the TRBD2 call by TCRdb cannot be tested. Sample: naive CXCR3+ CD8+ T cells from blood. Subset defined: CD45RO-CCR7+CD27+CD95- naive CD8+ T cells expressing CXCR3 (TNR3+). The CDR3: CASSSSGRALSYNEQFF.